These 12 T cell receptor beta chains share one sample of origin, sequenced in a study of T cell repertoires in cytomegalovirus infection. TCRdb analysed the reads with MiXCR anew, one entry per CDR3 protein. The top ten hold 2.5% to 3.5% of the sample, which has more than 650,000 distinct CDR3 sequences, 35% seen once. Sample: PBMCs. The receptors were gathered from a human donor in good health (CMV status not recorded). Some clones in this sample may be carry-over from other donors' samples.

This chain connects TRBV4-1 to TRBJ1-6, with D possibly being TRBD1 (6 bases). Between the trimmed V and J ends, which lost 4 bases and 6 bases, there was a span of 19 bases. This CDR3 is 17 amino acids long. Germline V gene data show CDR1 as MGHRA and CDR2 as YSYEKL. This CDR3 is CASSRPLQGEGNSPLHF. CDR3 bases: TGCGCCAGCAGCCGGCCCCTACAGGGAGAGGGTAATTCACCCCTCCACTTT.

This clonotype was detected a few times. The chain is built from TRBV6-2 or TRBV6-3 and TRBJ2-7; TRBD2 matches 12 bases. Germline CDR1 reads MNHEY; CDR2 reads SVGEGT. The V segment lost 5 bases and the J segment 9 bases; nucleotides outside the gene matches: 11. The CDR3 covers 15 residues. The CDR3 reads CASSLAGGTPNVQYF. The CDR3 DNA reads TGTGCCAGCAGTCTAGCGGGGGGGACCCCTAATGTGCAGTACTTC.

This clonotype was counted only a few times. The rearrangement joins TRBV27 to TRBJ1-2, with D tentatively TRBD1 (5 bases). The CDR3 totals 13 residues. The V gene lost 1 base and the J gene lost 5 bases, with 8 bases spanning the gap. CDR1 MNHEY and CDR2 SMNVEV come from the germline V gene (reference sequence). The CDR3 region has the DNA TGTGCCAGCAGTTTATACCAGGGTTATGGCTACACCTTC. It codes for CASSLYQGYGYTF.

The chain uses TRBV10-2 and TRBJ1-1; 7 bases agree with TRBD1. With 8 bases clipped from V and 5 bases from J, the junction kept 8 bases outside the gene matches. The germline gives CDR1 WSHSY, CDR2 SAAADI. CDR3 size: 13 residues. DNA for the CDR3: TGCGCCAGCCGACAGGGTTTGTTTACTGAAGCTTTCTTT. It specifies CASRQGLFTEAFF.

CDR3 DNA: TGTGCCAGCAGGCCTATAACAGAGTATGGCTACACCTTC. This sequence encodes CASRPITEYGYTF. The V gene is TRBV28, the J gene TRBJ1-2; D ambiguous. The CDR3 loop spans 13 amino acids. Deletions cut 6 bases from V and 5 bases from J, with 13 bases between. Germline assignment: CDR1 MDHEN and CDR2 SYDVKM.

The V gene is TRBV29-1, the J gene TRBJ2-3; the D gene is possibly TRBD2 (5 bases). The CDR3 covers 13 residues. V was pared by 5 bases and J by 3 bases, with 12 bases between. The V gene's germline CDR1 is SQVTM and CDR2 ANQGSEA. The CDR3 loop is CSVPRDVTDTQYF. The CDR3 region has the DNA TGCAGCGTTCCCCGGGATGTGACAGATACGCAGTATTTT.

The table lists this clonotype with many counts. The chain recombines TRBV7-2 with TRBJ2-3, with TRBD2 as a possible D gene (6 bases). This CDR3 comprises 16 residues. V was pared by 3 bases and J by 2 bases, with 15 bases between. Germline loops: CDR1 SGHTA, CDR2 FQGNSA. Here the CDR3 DNA reads TGTGCCAGCAGCTTTCCCCAGGCGGGAAACACAGATACGCAGTATTTT. Translation: CASSFPQAGNTDTQYF.

The V call is TRBV20-1, the J call TRBJ2-1; possibly TRBD1 or TRBD2 for D (5 bases each). Germline V CDR1 and CDR2: DFQATT, SNEGSKA (reference sequence). The CDR3 consists of 17 residues. V lost 4 bases, J lost 0 bases, and 19 bases lay in between. CDR3 DNA: TGCAGTGCTAAAAGTACCGGGACCAAAAGCTCCTACAATGAGCAGTTCTTC. This codes for CSAKSTGTKSSYNEQFF.

The chain employs TRBV6-1 and TRBJ1-1; no definite D call. The CDR3 is 13 amino acids. Germline CDR1 MNHNS, CDR2 SASEGT. Trimming pared 6 bases from V and 3 bases from J, leaving 11 bases between. The CDR3 is CASRPTRDTEAFF. CDR3 bases: TGTGCCAGCAGGCCAACACGGGACACTGAAGCTTTCTTT.

This clonotype turned up a few times. The chain employs TRBV27 and TRBJ1-5; TRBD1 agrees at 9 bases. The CDR3 consists of 16 residues. V lost 4 bases, J lost 11 bases, and 15 bases stayed unmatched. CDR1 is MNHEY, CDR2 SMNVEV, per germline (reference sequence). The CDR3 loop reads CASSSQQGALRVAQHF. The CDR3 bases are TGTGCCAGCAGTTCACAACAGGGGGCCCTTCGGGTGGCCCAGCATTTT.

The chain couples TRBV2 to TRBJ2-1, with D perhaps matching TRBD1 (5 bases). The CDR3 runs to 13 residues. Per the germline V gene, CDR1 is SNHLY and CDR2 is FYNNEI. Trimming shortened V by 3 bases and J by 4 bases, and 7 bases separated the two germline ends. CDR3 sequence (DNA): TGTGCCAGCAGTGATGACAGATACAATGAGCAGTTCTTC. This codes for CASSDDRYNEQFF.

The rearrangement uses TRBV28 and TRBJ2-5; D is perhaps TRBD1 (6 bases). The V gene lost 2 bases and the J gene lost 2 bases, with 18 bases spanning the gap. This CDR3 is 17 amino acids long. CDR1 and CDR2 from the germline V gene are MDHEN and SYDVKM. The CDR3 bases are TGTGCCAGCAGTTTACCGGGTCAGGGGAAGGGGCAAGAGACCCAGTACTTC. Encoded protein: CASSLPGQGKGQETQYF. Full variable domain (remainder filled in from reference TRBV28 and TRBJ2-5): DVKVTQSSRYLVKRTGEKVFLECVQDMDHENMFWYRQDPGLGLRLIYFSYDVKMKEKGDIPEGYSVSREKKERFSLILESASTNQTSMYLCASSLPGQGKGQETQYFGPGTRLLVL.